The clone carrying this T cell receptor (beta chain) was seen a handful of times. There are 16 residues in the CDR3. Germline values: CDR1 MGHDK, CDR2 SYGVNS. Trimming pared 3 bases from V and 0 bases from J, leaving 12 bases between. The data stem from a study of regulatory T cells in long-lasting Graves disease. As for time point: newly diagnosed GD, antithyroid drugs for less than 3 months. Making the TCR library involved RNA that had been extracted from PBMCs. Investigators prepared the TCR beta libraries by applying iRepertoire HTBI primers and Arm-PCR of CDR3 regions. TCRdb reanalysed the multiplex PCR reads using MiXCR and keeps one entry per CDR3 protein. Among fewer than 350,000 distinct CDR3 sequences, about a sixth were seen once, and the ten largest hold about two fifths.

Specimen: peripheral blood mononuclear cells (PBMCs), collected at new diagnosis, from a patient treated with antithyroid drugs. The receptor was isolated from a female donor with Graves disease. This chain joins TRBV25-1 and TRBJ1-3; D remains ambiguous. In DNA form, the CDR3 reads TGTGCCAGCAGTGAGGCCCTTTCGAGCTCTGGAAACACCATATATTTT. Residues: CASSEALSSSGNTIYF. Full variable domain (missing parts from reference TRBV25-1 and TRBJ1-3): EADIYQTPRYLVIGTGKKITLECSQTMGHDKMYWYQQDPGMELHLIHYSYGVNSTEKGDLSSESTVSRIRTEHFPLTLESARPSHTSQYLCASSEALSSSGNTIYFGEGSWLTVV.